A selection of T cell receptor beta chains follows, all from one sample in a study of blood T cell repertoires in COVID-19. Measured with immunoSEQ multiplex PCR; TCRdb has only the in-frame clones, and not every one. The sample holds tens of thousands of clones; 70% to 90% are singletons and the top ten take just under 7%. Sequences were obtained from peripheral blood. The receptors here all came from a man between 50 and 59 years old with active COVID-19. Both conserved end residues are part of each CDR3. The D gene is left open where the match is weak. Size tells how often a clone was seen (once, few, many) or the class of an expanded clone, and some rows leave it out.

j_gene,abundance,d_gene,v_gene,CDR3aa,CDR3nt
TRBJ1-3,-,TRBD1,TRBV5-5,CASSSTGDSGNTIYF,TGTGCCAGCAGCTCGACAGGGGACTCTGGAAACACCATATATTTT
TRBJ2-3,-,-,TRBV3-1/TRBV3-2,CASSQNRLGTDTQYF,TGTGCCAGCAGCCAGAATAGACTAGGCACAGATACGCAGTATTTT
TRBJ2-1,few,TRBD2,TRBV12-5,CASAPGLAKYNEQFF,TGTGCTAGTGCCCCCGGACTAGCGAAATACAATGAGCAGTTCTTC
TRBJ2-3,-,-,TRBV27,CASSLYSVSDTQYF,TGTGCCAGCAGTTTATATAGCGTTTCAGATACGCAGTATTTT
TRBJ2-1,-,TRBD2,TRBV30,CAWLARREGYNEQFF,TGTGCCTGGCTCGCTAGGCGGGAGGGGTACAATGAGCAGTTCTTC
TRBJ2-7,-,-,TRBV3-1/TRBV3-2,CASSQGDGGRRF,TGTGCCAGCAGCCAAGGTGATGGGGGCAGACGGTTC
TRBJ2-5,-,TRBD2,TRBV19,CASYLRTSGREETQYF,TGTGCCAGTTACCTAAGGACTAGCGGGAGGGAAGAGACCCAGTACTTC
TRBJ2-4,once,-,TRBV23-1,CASRLRLVGAKNIQYF,TGCGCCAGCAGGTTACGACTCGTCGGGGCCAAAAACATTCAGTACTTC
TRBJ2-1,few,TRBD2,TRBV11-3,CASSLPGLAGGLGEQFF,TGTGCCAGCAGCTTACCGGGACTAGCGGGAGGTCTGGGTGAGCAGTTCTTC
TRBJ2-2,-,-,TRBV24-1,CATSDSKRQNTGELFF,TGTGCCACCAGTGATTCCAAGCGGCAGAACACCGGGGAGCTGTTTTTT
TRBJ2-1,-,-,TRBV27,CASSSATGAGFYNEQFF,TGTGCCAGCAGTTCCGCAACCGGGGCGGGATTCTACAATGAGCAGTTCTTC
TRBJ1-2,-,-,TRBV30,CAWSALYGPYHF,TGTGCCTGGAGTGCGTTATATGGGCCCTACCACTTC
TRBJ1-1,-,-,TRBV12-3/TRBV12-4,CASSPLDYTEAFF,TGTGCCAGCAGTCCGCTGGACTACACTGAAGCTTTCTTT
TRBJ1-3,-,-,TRBV27,CASSLTTYRNTIYF,TGTGCCAGCAGTTTGACAACTTATCGAAACACCATATATTTT
TRBJ1-1,-,-,TRBV2,CASTQVPGEAFF,TGTGCCAGCACCCAGGTCCCAGGTGAAGCTTTCTTT
TRBJ2-3,-,TRBD2,TRBV6-6,CASSYRPGGSTDTQYF,TGTGCCAGCAGTTACCGACCCGGGGGGAGCACAGATACGCAGTATTTT
TRBJ2-5,-,-,TRBV6-1,CASSEALGGGETQYF,TGTGCCAGCAGTGAAGCGCTAGGAGGTGGGGAGACCCAGTACTTC
TRBJ2-2,-,-,TRBV12-1,CASSPGLPHTGELFF,TGTGCCAGCAGCCCGGGACTACCCCACACCGGGGAGCTGTTTTTT
TRBJ2-5,few,-,TRBV7-2,CASSSAVGGETQYF,TGTGCCAGCAGCTCAGCCGTAGGCGGGGAGACCCAGTACTTC
TRBJ1-2,-,TRBD1,TRBV7-9,CASSPGGRGYTF,TGTGCCAGCAGCCCAGGGGGGCGTGGCTACACCTTC
TRBJ2-7,-,-,TRBV23-1,CADNRDTFYEQYF,TGCGCAGACAACAGGGACACCTTCTACGAGCAGTACTTC
TRBJ1-5,-,TRBD1,TRBV7-2,CASSRTGSNQPQHF,TGTGCCAGCAGCCGGACAGGCTCCAATCAGCCCCAGCATTTT
TRBJ2-1,-,TRBD2,TRBV13,CASSPTGTSGRGNEQFF,TGTGCCAGCAGTCCAACCGGGACTAGCGGGCGTGGGAATGAGCAGTTCTTC
TRBJ2-5,-,-,TRBV5-4,CASSLVSKETQYF,TGTGCCAGCAGCTTGGTCTCTAAAGAGACCCAGTACTTC
TRBJ2-3,-,-,TRBV13,CASSSPLGSSTDTQYF,TGTGCCAGCAGCTCCCCCTTGGGCAGTAGCACAGATACGCAGTATTTT
TRBJ2-5,-,-,TRBV19,CASSIGPGSKETQYF,TGTGCCAGTAGTATAGGGCCGGGGAGTAAAGAGACCCAGTACTTC
TRBJ2-4,-,-,TRBV6-1,CASSEDSTKNIQYF,TGTGCCAGCAGTGAAGACTCTACCAAAAACATTCAGTACTTC
TRBJ2-5,-,-,TRBV12-3/TRBV12-4,CASSLQGQETQYF,TGTGCCAGCAGTCTCCAGGGGCAAGAGACCCAGTACTTC
TRBJ2-7,-,-,TRBV12-3/TRBV12-4,CASSLDSRYEQYF,TGTGCCAGCAGCCTCGACAGCAGGTACGAGCAGTACTTC
TRBJ2-5,-,-,TRBV12-3/TRBV12-4,CASSRVSKETQYF,TGTGCCAGCAGCCGTGTGAGCAAGGAGACCCAGTACTTC
TRBJ1-4,-,-,TRBV6-2/TRBV6-3,CASSYATGRLRTNEKLFF,TGTGCCAGCAGTTACGCTACAGGGCGGTTAAGGACTAATGAAAAACTGTTTTTT
TRBJ1-2,few,TRBD1,TRBV19,CASSMPRQGRYGYTF,TGTGCCAGTAGTATGCCTCGACAGGGACGCTATGGCTACACCTTC
TRBJ2-7,-,-,TRBV20-1,CSASNRALYEQYF,TGCAGTGCTAGTAACAGGGCTCTCTACGAGCAGTACTTC
TRBJ2-1,-,-,TRBV4-2,CASSQDHKSSYNEQFF,TGTGCCAGCAGCCAAGATCACAAAAGCTCCTACAATGAGCAGTTCTTC
TRBJ1-2,-,-,TRBV29-1,CSVEQGYTF,TGCAGCGTTGAACAGGGATACACCTTC
TRBJ1-2,-,-,TRBV4-2,CASSQDVGPFYGYTF,TGTGCCAGCAGCCAAGATGTGGGGCCGTTCTATGGCTACACCTTC
TRBJ2-1,-,-,TRBV7-2,CASSPPKRPSNEQFF,TGTGCCAGCAGCCCACCGAAGAGGCCTTCCAATGAGCAGTTCTTC